What follows are 20 T cell receptor beta chains derived from one specimen sequenced in a study of blood T cells in healthy people across ages. Using a J-beta primer mix together with a sample-barcoded 5' primer, a second PCR was run for roughly 6 to 12 cycles. TCRdb recomputed calls from the 5' RACE reads with MiXCR, one row per CDR3 protein. The table includes about 1,600,000 distinct CDR3 sequences, roughly 40% detected once. Input material: blood. These receptors were collected from a woman between 18 and 29 years old in good health.

V gene TRBV6-1 combines with J gene TRBJ2-7, with D possibly called TRBD1 or TRBD2 (5 bases each). V lost 10 bases and J 1 base, leaving 14 bases between the germline ends. Germline V lookup: CDR1 MNHNS, CDR2 SASEGT. This CDR3 comprises 13 residues. CDR3 nucleotide sequence: TGTGCCACCAACCGGGACGAATCCTACGAGCAGTACTTC. It specifies CATNRDESYEQYF.

The gene calls are TRBV20-1 and TRBJ2-1; D remains unclear. From germline, CDR1 is DFQATT and CDR2 SNEGSKA (reference sequence). The CDR3 extends over 14 amino acids. Trimming removed 1 base from V and 1 base from J, with 8 bases in between. Written as DNA, the CDR3 is TGCAGTGCTAGAGTATACGGTTCCTACAATGAGCAGTTCTTC. Its translation: CSARVYGSYNEQFF.

This clonotype was found a few times. The chain recombines TRBV7-2 with TRBJ2-7, with 8 positions matching TRBD1. Germline-derived CDR1 and CDR2 are SGHTA and FQGNSA. V was pared by 1 base and J by 4 bases, with 9 bases of the junction left unmatched. CDR3 size: 16 residues. In DNA form, the CDR3 reads TGTGCCAGCAGCTTAGGTGCTCCACAGGGGGGTTACGAGCAGTACTTC. This encodes CASSLGAPQGGYEQYF.

The rearrangement uses TRBV29-1 and TRBJ1-1; tentatively, D is TRBD1 (5 bases). Per the germline V gene, CDR1 is SQVTM and CDR2 is ANQGSEA. The CDR3 runs to 13 residues. Trimming removed 0 bases from V and 7 bases from J, with 12 bases in between. As DNA, the CDR3 is TGCAGCGTTGAAGACCCAGGGAGGGGTGAAGCTTTCTTT. Its translation: CSVEDPGRGEAFF.

The J gene is TRBJ2-5, the V gene TRBV5-1; D could derive from TRBD1 or TRBD2 (5 bases each). CDR1 is SGHRS, CDR2 YFSETQ, per germline. With 5 bases removed from V and 5 bases from J, the gap between germline ends came to 16 bases. The CDR3 sequence is 14 residues long. In DNA, the CDR3 is TGCGCCAGCAGACCTATATATGAGGGGGAGACCCAGTACTTC. Its protein product is CASRPIYEGETQYF.

This clonotype was seen many times. This chain links TRBV2 with TRBJ2-1; maybe TRBD2 (6 bases). CDR1 and CDR2 (germline): SNHLY, FYNNEI. The CDR3 runs to 11 residues. V gave up 7 bases and J gave up 12 bases, with 13 bases separating them. The CDR3 bases are TGTGCCAGCAAGGGGCGGGGCGGGCAGTTCTTC. It yields the protein CASKGRGGQFF.

The chain employs TRBV6-5 and TRBJ2-5, with D possibly being TRBD2 (7 bases). Germline V gene data show CDR1 as MNHEY and CDR2 as SVGAGI. V was clipped by 4 bases and J by 4 bases, with 13 bases between them. The CDR3 length is 14 residues. CDR3: CASSWGGRGETQYF. The CDR3 coding sequence is TGTGCCAGCAGTTGGGGGGGGCGAGGAGAGACCCAGTACTTC.

The genes are TRBV27 and TRBJ2-7, with D perhaps TRBD1 (6 bases). This CDR3 has 13 amino acids. Trimming left V 5 bases short and J 3 bases short, with 11 bases between. Looked up from germline, CDR1 is MNHEY and CDR2 is SMNVEV (reference sequence). CDR3 residues: CASSPRGHYEQYF. The CDR3 region has the DNA TGTGCCAGCAGTCCCCGGGGACACTACGAGCAGTACTTC.

This clonotype was observed a handful of times. This rearrangement joins TRBV10-3 to TRBJ2-2, with 10 bases fitting TRBD2. This CDR3 region has 16 residues. Germline values: CDR1 ENHRY, CDR2 SYGVKD. J was trimmed by 4 bases and V by 10 bases; bases with no gene match: 12. CDR3 in amino acids: CATQTSGERGTGELFF. The CDR3, as DNA: TGTGCCACCCAAACTAGCGGGGAACGGGGCACCGGGGAGCTGTTTTTT.

The genes are TRBV11-2 and TRBJ2-5, with D tentatively TRBD2 (7 bases). From germline, CDR1 is SGHAT and CDR2 FQNNGV. The CDR3 loop spans 14 amino acids. Deletions cut 6 bases from V and 5 bases from J, with 16 bases between. The CDR3 here is CASRTPGGTETQYF. DNA for the CDR3: TGTGCCAGCAGGACTCCGGGGGGCACGGAGACCCAGTACTTC.

This clonotype was recorded once. The rearrangement joins TRBV4-1 to TRBJ1-1, with D hard to call. This CDR3 contains 17 residues. CDR1 and CDR2 (germline): MGHRA, YSYEKL. Trimming cost V 0 bases and J 4 bases, with 18 bases left between them. For the CDR3, the DNA is TGCGCCAGCAGCCAAGATCTTGGACGGCTAAGAAGCACTGAAGCTTTCTTT. It specifies CASSQDLGRLRSTEAFF.

The chain employs TRBV10-2 and TRBJ1-5; D is ambiguous. The CDR3 extends over 16 amino acids. The ends were cut back, 2 bases at V and 0 bases at J, with 11 bases in the middle. The germline CDR1 and CDR2 sequences are WSHSY and SAAADI. In nucleotides, the CDR3 is TGCGCCAGCAGTGAGGGTCAGTTTTATAGCAATCAGCCCCAGCATTTT. Amino acid sequence: CASSEGQFYSNQPQHF.

The genes are TRBV9 and TRBJ1-1, with a possible D match to TRBD1 (5 bases). Germline CDR1 is SGDLS and CDR2 is YYNGEE. Trimming pared 3 bases from V and 5 bases from J, leaving 14 bases between. CDR3 length equals 14 residues. CDR3 nucleotides: TGTGCCAGCAGCGCATACGGCGGGGGGACTGAAGCTTTCTTT. Its protein product is CASSAYGGGTEAFF.

The V and J genes are TRBV4-2 and TRBJ2-2, with 7 nucleotides matching TRBD1. CDR1 LGHNA and CDR2 YNFKEQ come from the germline V gene. The CDR3 is 16 amino acids. J gave up 1 base and V 1 base, and 3 bases lay outside the gene matches. The CDR3: CASSQGRTGNTGELFF. The CDR3 coding sequence is TGTGCCAGCAGCCAAGGAAGGACAGGGAACACCGGGGAGCTGTTTTTT.

Only a few counts were recorded for this clonotype. The J gene is TRBJ2-3, the V gene TRBV12-3 or TRBV12-4, with D tentatively TRBD2 (5 bases). The CDR3 length is 18 residues. V gave up 3 bases and J gave up 2 bases, with 21 bases separating them. The CDR3 sequence: CASSFWASFNLFTDTQYF. The CDR3 DNA follows: TGTGCCAGCAGTTTTTGGGCTAGCTTCAATCTATTCACAGATACGCAGTATTTT.

This clonotype was seen a single time. A read error is possible here, since a much larger clone lies one base away. The V and J genes are TRBV4-1 and TRBJ2-1; tentatively, D is TRBD2 (6 bases). The CDR3 length is 15 residues. Germline lookup yields CDR1 MGHRA and CDR2 YSYEKL. The CDR3 sequence is CANSQMTGLGYEQFF. The CDR3 DNA sequence: TGCGCCAACAGCCAAATGACGGGACTGGGCTATGAGCAGTTCTTC.

The chain has TRBV18 and TRBJ1-6; 7 bases agree with TRBD1. This CDR3 has 16 residues. Germline lookup yields CDR1 KGHSH and CDR2 LQKENI. Trimming cost V 2 bases and J 5 bases; bases outside gene matches: 6. CDR3 region: CASSPGTALNNSPLHF. DNA for the CDR3: TGTGCCAGCTCACCAGGGACAGCCCTTAATAATTCACCCCTCCACTTT.

This clonotype has more than one count but fewer than ten. V and J are TRBV10-1 and TRBJ2-3, with D unclear. Germline V CDR1 and CDR2: WNHNN, SYGVQD (reference sequence). V shed 1 base and J shed 3 bases, with 5 bases lying between them. The CDR3 consists of 13 residues. CDR3 amino acids: CASSEWWTDTQYF. CDR3 DNA sequence: TGCGCCAGCAGTGAGTGGTGGACAGATACGCAGTATTTT.

Turning to this clonotype: The junction and the germline gene differ at one end; a read error may be behind it. The chain combines TRBV12-5 with TRBJ2-1; the D gene is possibly TRBD2 (5 bases). CDR3 length equals 12 residues. Germline values: CDR1 LGHNT, CDR2 FRNRAP. The CDR3 loop reads CTSGLVGNEQFF. CDR3 sequence (DNA): TGTACTAGTGGTTTGGTGGGGAACGAGCAGTTCTTC.

V is TRBV12-3 or TRBV12-4 and J is TRBJ2-2; D gene unclear. Trimming cost V 7 bases and J 4 bases, with 13 bases left between them. CDR3 length equals 14 residues. The CDR3 DNA sequence: TGTGCCAGCACCTCTGACGCTCGCACCGGGGAGCTGTTTTTT. It yields the protein CASTSDARTGELFF.